A selection of T cell receptor beta chains follows, all from one sample in a study of blood T cell repertoires in COVID-19. Only in-frame clones appear in the TCRdb table, and some are missing; sequencing was by immunoSEQ multiplex PCR. The table has about 150,000 clones, 84% seen once; the top ten hold 8.9%. Sequenced: peripheral blood. These receptors all stem from a man aged 30 to 45 with COVID-19, enrolled during active disease. CDR3s include the opening cysteine and the closing phenylalanine or tryptophan.

V gene: TRBV6-5
J gene: TRBJ1-6
CDR3 protein: CASYTASMNNSPLHF

V gene: TRBV18
J gene: TRBJ2-1
CDR3 protein: CASSPQAGGGYNEQFF

V gene: TRBV20-1
J gene: TRBJ2-7
CDR3 protein: CSASSGFEQYF

V gene: TRBV11-2
J gene: TRBJ2-3
CDR3 protein: CASSPWTGGIDTQYF

V gene: TRBV18
J gene: TRBJ2-3
CDR3 protein: CASSPAGGYSTDTQYF

V gene: TRBV10-3
J gene: TRBJ1-3
CDR3 protein: CAISGDRRHSGNTIYF

V gene: TRBV5-6
J gene: TRBJ1-1
CDR3 protein: CASSFSGNTEAFF

V gene: TRBV10-2
J gene: TRBJ2-6
CDR3 protein: CASWGTGSIPGANVLTF

V gene: TRBV2
J gene: TRBJ1-5
CDR3 protein: CASRGRGNQPQHF

V gene: TRBV18
J gene: TRBJ2-7
CDR3 protein: CASSPRTSGPYEQYF

V gene: TRBV2
J gene: TRBJ2-1
CDR3 protein: CASSDPGGTYNEQFF

V gene: TRBV2
J gene: TRBJ1-5
CDR3 protein: CASTRDRENQPQHF

V gene: TRBV4-2
J gene: TRBJ2-5
CDR3 protein: CASSQAGTGETTQYF

V gene: TRBV5-5
J gene: TRBJ2-4
CDR3 protein: CASSLPTTNKNIQYF

V gene: TRBV2
J gene: TRBJ2-7
CDR3 protein: CASGQIYEQYF

V gene: TRBV7-2
J gene: TRBJ2-3
CDR3 protein: CASSTSGTTDTQYF

V gene: TRBV11-2
J gene: TRBJ2-2
CDR3 protein: CASKYLNTGELFF

V gene: TRBV7-2
J gene: TRBJ1-2
CDR3 protein: CASSYGQTFNYGYTF

V gene: TRBV4-1
J gene: TRBJ1-6
CDR3 protein: CASSQDVGTGDSPLHF

V gene: TRBV10-1
J gene: TRBJ1-1
CDR3 protein: CASSERGLAEAFF

V gene: TRBV14
J gene: TRBJ2-1
CDR3 protein: CASSPSVGLNNEQFF

V gene: TRBV7-9
J gene: TRBJ1-1
CDR3 protein: CASSLGQGARAFF

V gene: TRBV19
J gene: TRBJ1-5
CDR3 protein: CASSIGRTNQPQHF